Many counts were recorded for the clone carrying this T cell receptor (beta chain). Its antigen is unknown. Each CDR3 protein is one row after TCRdb ran MiXCR on the 5' RACE reads. The data show around 150,000 distinct CDR3 sequences, about an eighth seen once. The data were obtained in a study of CD8 T cells in ankylosing spondylitis. Study-level points and caveats: Disease-linked clones were reportedly significantly enriched in matched ankylosing spondylitis synovial fluid.

The length of the CDR3 is 18 residues. Germline trimming cut 1 base from V and 1 base from J; bases unmatched to any gene: 6. Germline V gives CDR1 SGHTA, CDR2 FQGTGA. The chain has TRBV7-3 and TRBJ2-2; TRBD2 matches at 10 bases. This clonotype originated in a female donor with ankylosing spondylitis or in good health (not recorded which). The sequencing input was blood, either unsorted or a sorted T cell fraction (not recorded which). The CDR3 DNA sequence: TGTGCCAGCAGCTTAAAATCTAGCGGGGGCCTGAACACCGGGGAGCTGTTTTTT. This gives the protein CASSLKSSGGLNTGELFF.